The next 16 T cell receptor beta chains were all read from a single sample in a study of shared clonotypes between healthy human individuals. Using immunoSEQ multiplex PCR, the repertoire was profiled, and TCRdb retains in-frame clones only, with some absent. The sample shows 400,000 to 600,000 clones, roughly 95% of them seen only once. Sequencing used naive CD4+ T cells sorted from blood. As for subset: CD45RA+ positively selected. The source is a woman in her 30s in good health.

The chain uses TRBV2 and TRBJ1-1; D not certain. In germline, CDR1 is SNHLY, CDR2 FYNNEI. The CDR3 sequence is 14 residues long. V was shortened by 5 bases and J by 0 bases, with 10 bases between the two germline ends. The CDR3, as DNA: TGTGCCAGCAGTCAAAGACACGTGAACACTGAAGCTTTCTTT. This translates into CASSQRHVNTEAFF.

The CDR3 loop reads CASSYSGQDLYEQYF. The CDR3 DNA is TGTGCCAGCAGTTACTCGGGACAGGACCTCTACGAGCAGTACTTC. The gene calls are TRBV6-5 and TRBJ2-7; 8 nucleotides line up with TRBD1. V lost 0 bases, J lost 3 bases, and 4 bases stayed unmatched. This CDR3 spans 15 amino acids. The germline V gene encodes CDR1 MNHEY and CDR2 SVGAGI.

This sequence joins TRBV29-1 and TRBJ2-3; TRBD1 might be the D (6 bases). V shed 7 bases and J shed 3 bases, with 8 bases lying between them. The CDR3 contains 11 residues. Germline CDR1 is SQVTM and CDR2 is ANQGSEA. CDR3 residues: CSGQGTDTQYF. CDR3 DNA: TGCAGCGGTCAGGGGACAGATACGCAGTATTTT.

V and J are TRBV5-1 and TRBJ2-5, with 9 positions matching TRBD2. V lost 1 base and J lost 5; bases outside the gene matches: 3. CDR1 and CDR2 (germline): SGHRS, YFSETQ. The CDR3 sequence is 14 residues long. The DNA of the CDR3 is TGCGCCAGCAGCTTGACGGCGGGAGGGGAGACCCAGTACTTC. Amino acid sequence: CASSLTAGGETQYF.

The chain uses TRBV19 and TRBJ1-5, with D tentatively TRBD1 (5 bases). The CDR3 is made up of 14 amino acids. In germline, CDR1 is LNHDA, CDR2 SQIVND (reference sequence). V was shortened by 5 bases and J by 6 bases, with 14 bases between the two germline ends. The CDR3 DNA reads TGTGCCAGTAGTGAGTCAGGGAAGGGTCAGCCCCAGCATTTT. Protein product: CASSESGKGQPQHF. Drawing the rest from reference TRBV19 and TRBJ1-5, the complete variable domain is DGGITQSPKYLFRKEGQNVTLSCEQNLNHDAMYWYRQDPGQGLRLIYYSQIVNDFQKGDIAEGYSVSREKKESFPLTVTSAQKNPTAFYLCASSESGKGQPQHFGDGTRLSIL.

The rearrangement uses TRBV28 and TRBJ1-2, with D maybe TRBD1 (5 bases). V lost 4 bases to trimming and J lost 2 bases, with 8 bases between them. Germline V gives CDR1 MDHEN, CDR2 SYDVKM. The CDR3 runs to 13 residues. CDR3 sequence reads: CASSSPGNYGYTF. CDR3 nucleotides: TGTGCCAGCAGTTCCCCAGGGAACTATGGCTACACCTTC.

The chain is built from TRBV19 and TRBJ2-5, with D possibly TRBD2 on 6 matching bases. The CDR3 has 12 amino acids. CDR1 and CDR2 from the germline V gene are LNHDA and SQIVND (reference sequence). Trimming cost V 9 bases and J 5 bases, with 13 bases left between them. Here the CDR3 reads CASDDGGETQYF. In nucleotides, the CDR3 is TGTGCCAGCGACGATGGGGGGGAGACCCAGTACTTC.

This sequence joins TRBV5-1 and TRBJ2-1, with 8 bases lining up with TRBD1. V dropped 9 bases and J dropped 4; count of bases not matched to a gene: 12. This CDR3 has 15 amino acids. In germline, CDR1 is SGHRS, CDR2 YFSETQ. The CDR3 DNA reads TGCGCCACCAGGGTTGGACAGGGAATATACAATGAGCAGTTCTTC. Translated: CATRVGQGIYNEQFF.

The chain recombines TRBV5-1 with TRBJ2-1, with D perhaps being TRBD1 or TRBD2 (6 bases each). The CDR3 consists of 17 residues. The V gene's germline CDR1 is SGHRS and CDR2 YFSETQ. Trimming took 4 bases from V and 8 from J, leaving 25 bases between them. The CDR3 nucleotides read TGCGCCAGCAGCCCAAACCTACGGGGGCCGGTTTCGGATGAGCAGTTCTTC. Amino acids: CASSPNLRGPVSDEQFF. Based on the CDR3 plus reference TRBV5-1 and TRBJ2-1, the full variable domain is KAGVTQTPRYLIKTRGQQVTLSCSPISGHRSVSWYQQTPGQGLQFLFEYFSETQRNKGNFPGRFSGRQFSNSRSEMNVSTLELGDSALYLCASSPNLRGPVSDEQFFGPGTRLTVL.

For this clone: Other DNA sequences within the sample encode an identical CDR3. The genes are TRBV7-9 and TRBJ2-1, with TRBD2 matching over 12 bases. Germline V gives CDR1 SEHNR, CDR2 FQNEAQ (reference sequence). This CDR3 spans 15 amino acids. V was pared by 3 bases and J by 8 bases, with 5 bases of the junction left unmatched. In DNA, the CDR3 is TGTGCCAGCAGCTTGCTAGCGGGAGGGCCGCATGAGCAGTTCTTC. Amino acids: CASSLLAGGPHEQFF. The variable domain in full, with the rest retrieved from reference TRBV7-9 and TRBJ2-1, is DTGVSQNPRHKITKRGQNVTFRCDPISEHNRLYWYRQTLGQGPEFLTYFQNEAQLEKSRLLSDRFSAERPKGSFSTLEIQRTEQGDSAMYLCASSLLAGGPHEQFFGPGTRLTVL.

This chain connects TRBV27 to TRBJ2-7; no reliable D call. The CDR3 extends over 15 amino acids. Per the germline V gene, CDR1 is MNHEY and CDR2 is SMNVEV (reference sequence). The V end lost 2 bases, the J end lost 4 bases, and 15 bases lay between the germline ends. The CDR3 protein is CASSLGGLAVYEQYF. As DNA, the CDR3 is TGTGCCAGCAGTTTAGGCGGATTGGCTGTATACGAGCAGTACTTC.

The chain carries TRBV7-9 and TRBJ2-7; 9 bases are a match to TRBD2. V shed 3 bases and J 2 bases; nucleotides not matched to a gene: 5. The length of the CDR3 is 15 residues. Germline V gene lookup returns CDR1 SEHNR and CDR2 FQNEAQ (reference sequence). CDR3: CASSFSGSPTYEQYF. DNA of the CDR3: TGTGCCAGCAGCTTTAGCGGGAGCCCCACCTACGAGCAGTACTTC.

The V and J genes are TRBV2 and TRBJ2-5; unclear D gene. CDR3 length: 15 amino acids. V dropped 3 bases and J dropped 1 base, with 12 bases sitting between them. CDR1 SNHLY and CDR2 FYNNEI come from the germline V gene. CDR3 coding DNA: TGTGCCAGCAGTGAGGCGAGGCAACTCCAAGAGACCCAGTACTTC. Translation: CASSEARQLQETQYF.

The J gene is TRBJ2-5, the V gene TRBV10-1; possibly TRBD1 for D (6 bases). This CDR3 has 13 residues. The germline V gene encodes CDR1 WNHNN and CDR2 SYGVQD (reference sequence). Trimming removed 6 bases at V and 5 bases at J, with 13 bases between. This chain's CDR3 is CASSGDKVETQYF. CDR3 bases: TGCGCCAGCAGCGGGGACAAAGTGGAGACCCAGTACTTC.

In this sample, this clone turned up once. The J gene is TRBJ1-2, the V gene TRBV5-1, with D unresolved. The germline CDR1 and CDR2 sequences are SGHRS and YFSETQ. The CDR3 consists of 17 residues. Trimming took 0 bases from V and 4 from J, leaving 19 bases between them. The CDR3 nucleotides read TGCGCCAGCAGCTTGGGGGTCGCGGGTGATCGCGTCTATGGCTACACCTTC. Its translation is CASSLGVAGDRVYGYTF.

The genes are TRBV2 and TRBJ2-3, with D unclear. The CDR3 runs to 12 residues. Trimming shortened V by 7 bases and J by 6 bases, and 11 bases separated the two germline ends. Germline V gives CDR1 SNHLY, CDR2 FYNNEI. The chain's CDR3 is CASTMSSDTQYF. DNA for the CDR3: TGTGCCAGCACGATGTCGTCTGATACGCAGTATTTT.